One sample yielded the 21 T cell receptor beta chains listed below, sequenced in a study of identical twins. From the 5' RACE reads, TCRdb called clonotypes with MiXCR, one entry per CDR3 protein. The sample lists 230,000 or so distinct CDR3 sequences, around 8% occurring once. These same data were also listed under a study on yellow fever vaccine responses in identical twins.

Source material: CD8+ T cells sorted from blood. The receptors stem from a woman younger than 35 in good health.

The chain carries TRBV20-1 and TRBJ2-3; D call uncertain. CDR3 length: 14 residues. V lost 1 base and J 2 bases, leaving 10 bases between the germline ends. CDR1 is DFQATT and CDR2 is SNEGSKA in the germline V gene (reference sequence). CDR3 loop: CSARGQAYTDTQYF. CDR3 nucleotide sequence: TGCAGTGCTAGAGGGCAGGCGTACACAGATACGCAGTATTTT.

The chain has TRBV7-8 and TRBJ2-3, with D unclear. The CDR3 length is 16 residues. Germline lookup yields CDR1 SGHVS and CDR2 FQNEAQ. Trimming took off 4 bases at V and 2 bases at J, with 16 bases between the two ends. This chain's CDR3 is CASSSPRAVPTDTQYF. CDR3 coding DNA: TGTGCCAGCAGCTCCCCAAGGGCGGTTCCCACAGATACGCAGTATTTT.

This clonotype has just a few counts. This chain uses TRBV28 with TRBJ2-1; a weak D match, TRBD2 (5 bases). The CDR3 runs 13 residues. The germline gives CDR1 MDHEN, CDR2 SYDVKM. The V end lost 6 bases, the J end lost 9 bases, and 15 bases lay between the germline ends. In DNA form, the CDR3 reads TGTGCCAGCAGCGGTCACTTAGCGTCTGAGCAGTTCTTC. The encoded protein is CASSGHLASEQFF.

In its sample, this clonotype was seen a few times. The V call is TRBV12-3 or TRBV12-4, the J call TRBJ1-1; D is possibly TRBD1 (5 bases). Trimming shortened V by 6 bases and J by 2 bases, and 13 bases separated the two germline ends. This CDR3 has 14 residues. CDR3 DNA: TGTGCCAGCAGCCCCGGGGCACTCAACACTGAAGCTTTCTTT. It specifies CASSPGALNTEAFF.

This clonotype came up a few times. The V gene is TRBV4-3, the J gene TRBJ2-7, with 8 positions matching TRBD1. CDR1 is LGHNA, CDR2 YSLEER, per germline. The ends lost 4 bases at V and 3 bases at J; junction bases unmatched: 5. The CDR3 is 14 amino acids. CDR3 sequence: CASSLRTGIYEQYF. The CDR3 DNA is TGCGCCAGCAGCCTCAGGACAGGGATCTACGAGCAGTACTTC.

V usage is TRBV7-9 and J usage is TRBJ2-7; D gene unclear. CDR1 is SEHNR, CDR2 FQNEAQ, per germline (reference sequence). The CDR3 has 13 amino acids. V lost 1 base and J 2 bases, leaving 6 bases between the germline ends. CDR3 bases: TGTGCCAGCAGCTTAGATTTACCCTACGAGCAGTACTTC. Its translation is CASSLDLPYEQYF.

This clonotype has just a few counts. V is TRBV4-3 and J is TRBJ2-2, with D uncertain. Trimming left V 4 bases short and J 2 bases short, with 14 bases between. The CDR3 extends over 16 amino acids. CDR1 LGHNA and CDR2 YSLEER come from the germline V gene. The CDR3 spells CASSLISSLNTGELFF. As DNA, the CDR3 is TGCGCCAGCAGCCTAATTTCCTCGCTCAACACCGGGGAGCTGTTTTTT.

At least ten counts were recorded for this clonotype. The chain couples TRBV5-1 to TRBJ2-7; 7 positions match TRBD1. V trimming: 2 bases; J trimming: 2 bases; junction bases outside the gene matches: 4. The CDR3 is 14 amino acids. Germline CDR1 reads SGHRS; CDR2 reads YFSETQ. The DNA for the CDR3 is TGCGCCAGCAGCTTCCGGACAGGACCCTACGAGCAGTACTTC. Translating gives CASSFRTGPYEQYF.

This clonotype was detected only a few times. This sequence joins TRBV29-1 and TRBJ2-7; D might be TRBD2 (6 bases). Trimming removed 8 bases from V and 1 base from J, with 18 bases in between. Per the germline V gene, CDR1 is SQVTM and CDR2 is ANQGSEA. CDR3 length: 14 amino acids. CDR3 amino acids: CSILEGRGSYEQYF. CDR3 nucleotide sequence: TGCAGCATACTTGAGGGGCGGGGTTCCTACGAGCAGTACTTC.

This clonotype occurred a few times. The chain is built from TRBV5-1 and TRBJ2-3; a weak D match, TRBD2 (5 bases). CDR1 and CDR2 (germline): SGHRS, YFSETQ. The CDR3 sequence is 14 residues long. Trimming shortened V by 0 bases and J by 4 bases, and 9 bases separated the two germline ends. For the CDR3, the DNA is TGCGCCAGCAGCTTGGCCCAGGAGGCAGATACGCAGTATTTT. It specifies CASSLAQEADTQYF.

This clonotype appeared a few times. The chain couples TRBV27 to TRBJ2-7, with 8 bases lining up with TRBD1. Trimming removed 3 bases from V and 6 bases from J; junction bases left unmatched: 7. Germline V gives CDR1 MNHEY, CDR2 SMNVEV (reference sequence). The CDR3 sequence is 14 residues long. CDR3: CASSFGSGGGEQYF. The CDR3, as DNA: TGTGCCAGCAGTTTTGGTTCAGGGGGCGGCGAGCAGTACTTC.

This clonotype was detected only a few times. V gene TRBV12-3 or TRBV12-4 combines with J gene TRBJ2-2; TRBD2 matches at 10 bases. The V segment lost 2 bases and the J segment 7 bases; nucleotides outside the gene matches: 13. The CDR3 extends over 18 amino acids. This chain's CDR3 is CASSLLGLAGASGGELFF. The CDR3 DNA is TGTGCCAGCAGTTTATTGGGGCTAGCGGGAGCGTCGGGCGGGGAGCTGTTTTTT.

There are a few counts of this clonotype. This rearrangement joins TRBV7-8 to TRBJ2-1; 8 positions agree with TRBD2. CDR1 SGHVS and CDR2 FQNEAQ come from the germline V gene. Losses at the gene ends were 8 bases for V and 4 bases for J; bases not matched to a gene: 10. The CDR3 totals 15 residues. The CDR3 DNA reads as TGTGCCAGCCGACAGGAGGGCGGGGGGTACAATGAGCAGTTCTTC. As protein: CASRQEGGGYNEQFF.

The chain combines TRBV5-5 with TRBJ2-5; either TRBD1 or TRBD2 may fit D (6 bases each). The V and J ends lost 1 base and 9 bases respectively, with 16 bases between them. The CDR3 is 14 residues long. Germline-derived CDR1 and CDR2 are SGHKS and YYEKEE (reference sequence). The CDR3 DNA reads as TGTGCCAGCAGCTTGTTAGGCAGAGGGGGGCCCCAGTACTTC. It is translated as CASSLLGRGGPQYF.

The gene calls are TRBV4-2 and TRBJ2-2; TRBD2 agrees at 10 bases. CDR1 and CDR2 from the germline V gene are LGHNA and YNFKEQ. The CDR3 length is 19 residues. Losses at the gene ends were 0 bases for V and 5 bases for J; bases not matched to a gene: 12. CDR3 loop: CASSQDFPAGGRRTGELFF. DNA of the CDR3: TGTGCCAGCAGCCAAGACTTCCCAGCGGGGGGGCGTCGGACCGGGGAGCTGTTTTTT.

This clonotype showed up many times. This sequence joins TRBV11-2 and TRBJ2-1, with D tentatively TRBD1 (5 bases). V shed 5 bases and J shed 9 bases, with 11 bases lying between them. Germline V gives CDR1 SGHAT, CDR2 FQNNGV. The CDR3 length is 12 residues. The CDR3 sequence: CASSRWGAEQFF. The CDR3 nucleotides read TGTGCCAGCAGCCGATGGGGCGCTGAGCAGTTCTTC.

V is TRBV7-9 and J is TRBJ2-7, with D maybe TRBD1 (5 bases). The V gene's germline CDR1 is SEHNR and CDR2 FQNEAQ (reference sequence). V lost 5 bases to trimming and J lost 3 bases, with 20 bases between them. This CDR3 comprises 16 residues. The CDR3: CASSQVGPEILYEQYF. The CDR3 nucleotides are TGTGCCAGCAGCCAGGTGGGGCCGGAGATTCTCTACGAGCAGTACTTC.

This clonotype was detected a few times. The chain carries TRBV4-2 and TRBJ2-7; 8 nucleotides match TRBD2. The CDR3 contains 15 residues. The V gene end was trimmed by 4 bases and the J gene end by 4 bases; junction bases not matched to a gene: 9. Germline loops: CDR1 LGHNA, CDR2 YNFKEQ. CDR3 sequence reads: CASSPGGPNLYEQYF. The DNA of the CDR3 is TGTGCCAGCAGCCCGGGGGGGCCTAATCTGTACGAGCAGTACTTC.

J is TRBJ2-3 and V is TRBV27; a weak D match, TRBD1 (6 bases). In germline, CDR1 is MNHEY, CDR2 SMNVEV (reference sequence). CDR3 size: 16 residues. Trimming removed 2 bases from V and 0 bases from J, with 12 bases in between. The CDR3: CASSLVGDTSTDTQYF. Here the CDR3 DNA reads TGTGCCAGCAGTTTAGTCGGGGACACTAGCACAGATACGCAGTATTTT.

V gene TRBV10-1 combines with J gene TRBJ2-7; 13 bases agree with TRBD2. V lost 2 bases, J lost 8 bases, and 12 bases stayed unmatched. The germline V gene encodes CDR1 WNHNN and CDR2 SYGVQD (reference sequence). This CDR3 region has 17 residues. This chain's CDR3 is CASSEGLAGAAEGKQYF. CDR3 coding DNA: TGCGCCAGCAGTGAGGGACTAGCGGGAGCTGCTGAGGGTAAGCAGTACTTC.

The V and J genes are TRBV7-9 and TRBJ1-1; TRBD1 aligns across 7 bases. This CDR3 has 15 amino acids. CDR1 is SEHNR, CDR2 FQNEAQ, per germline (reference sequence). Germline trimming cut 6 bases from V and 5 bases from J; bases unmatched to any gene: 12. The DNA of the CDR3 is TGTGCCAGCAGAGGAAGCGACAGGGAGGGGACTGAAGCTTTCTTT. The encoded protein is CASRGSDREGTEAFF.